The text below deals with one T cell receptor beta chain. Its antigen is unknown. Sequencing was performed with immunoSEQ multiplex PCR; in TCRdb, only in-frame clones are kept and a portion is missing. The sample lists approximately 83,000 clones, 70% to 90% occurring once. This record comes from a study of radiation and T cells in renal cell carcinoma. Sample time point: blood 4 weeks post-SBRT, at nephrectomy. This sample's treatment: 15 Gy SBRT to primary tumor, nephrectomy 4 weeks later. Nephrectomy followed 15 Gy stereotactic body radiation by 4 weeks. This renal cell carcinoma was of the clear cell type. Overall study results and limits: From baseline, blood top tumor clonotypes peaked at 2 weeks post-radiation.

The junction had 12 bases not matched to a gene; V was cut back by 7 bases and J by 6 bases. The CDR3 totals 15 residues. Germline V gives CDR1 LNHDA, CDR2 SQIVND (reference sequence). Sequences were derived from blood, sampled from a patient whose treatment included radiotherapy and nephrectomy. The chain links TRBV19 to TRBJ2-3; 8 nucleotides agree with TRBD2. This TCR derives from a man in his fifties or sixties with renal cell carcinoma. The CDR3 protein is CASTTSGKGMDTQYF. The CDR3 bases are TGTGCCAGTACCACTAGCGGAAAGGGGATGGATACGCAGTATTTT.